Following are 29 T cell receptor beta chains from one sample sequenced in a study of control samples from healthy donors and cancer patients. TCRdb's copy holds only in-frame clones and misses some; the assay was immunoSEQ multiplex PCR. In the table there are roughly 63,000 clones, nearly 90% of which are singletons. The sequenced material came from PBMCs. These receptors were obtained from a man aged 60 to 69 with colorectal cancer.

CDR3 nucleotide sequence: TGTGCCAGCAGTCGCGCCAGGGGATCGATCCAGCCCCAGCATTTT. Translation gives CASSRARGSIQPQHF. V and J are TRBV28 and TRBJ1-5, with a possible D match to TRBD1 (6 bases). Germline V lookup: CDR1 MDHEN, CDR2 SYDVKM. V dropped 5 bases and J dropped 7 bases, with 18 bases sitting between them. The CDR3 runs 15 residues.

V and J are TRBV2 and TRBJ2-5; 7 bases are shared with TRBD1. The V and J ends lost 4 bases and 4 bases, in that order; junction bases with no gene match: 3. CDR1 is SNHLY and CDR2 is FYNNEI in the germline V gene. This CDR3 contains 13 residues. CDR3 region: CASSGYRGETQYF. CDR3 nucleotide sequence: TGTGCCAGCAGTGGGTACAGGGGAGAGACCCAGTACTTC.

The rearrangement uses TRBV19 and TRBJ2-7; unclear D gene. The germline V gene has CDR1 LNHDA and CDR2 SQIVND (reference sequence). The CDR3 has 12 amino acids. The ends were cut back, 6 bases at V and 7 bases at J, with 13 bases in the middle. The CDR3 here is CASRASEWEQYF. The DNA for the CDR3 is TGTGCCAGTAGGGCCTCTGAGTGGGAGCAGTACTTC.

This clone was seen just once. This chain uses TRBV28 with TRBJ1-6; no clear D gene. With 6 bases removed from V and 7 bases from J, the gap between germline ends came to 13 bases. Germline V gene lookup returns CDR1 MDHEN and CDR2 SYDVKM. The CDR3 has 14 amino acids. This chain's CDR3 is CASSLPGSNSPLHF. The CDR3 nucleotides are TGTGCCAGCAGCTTACCGGGATCAAATTCACCCCTCCACTTT.

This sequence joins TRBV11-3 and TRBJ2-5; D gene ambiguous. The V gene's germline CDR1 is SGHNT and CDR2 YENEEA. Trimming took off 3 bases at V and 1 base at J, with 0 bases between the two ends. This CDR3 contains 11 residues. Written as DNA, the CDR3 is TGTGCCAGCAGCTTCCAAGAGACCCAGTACTTC. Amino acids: CASSFQETQYF. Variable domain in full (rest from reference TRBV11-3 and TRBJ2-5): EAGVVQSPRYKIIEKKQPVAFWCNPISGHNTLYWYLQNLGQGPELLIRYENEEAVDDSQLPKDRFSAERLKGVDSTLKIQPAELGDSAVYLCASSFQETQYFGPGTRLLVL.

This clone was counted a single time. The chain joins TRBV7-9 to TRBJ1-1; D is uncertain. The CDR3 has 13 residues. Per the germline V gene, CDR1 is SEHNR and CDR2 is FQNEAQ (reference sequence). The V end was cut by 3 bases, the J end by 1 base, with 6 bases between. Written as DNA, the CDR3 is TGTGCCAGCAGCTTTTTTGAGAACACTGAAGCTTTCTTT. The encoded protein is CASSFFENTEAFF.

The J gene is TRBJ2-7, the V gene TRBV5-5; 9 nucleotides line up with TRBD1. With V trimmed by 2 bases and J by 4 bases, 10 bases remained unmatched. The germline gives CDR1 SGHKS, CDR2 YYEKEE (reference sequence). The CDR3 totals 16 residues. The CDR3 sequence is CASSLGPGQGSYEQYF. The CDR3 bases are TGTGCCAGCAGCTTAGGACCGGGACAGGGTTCGTACGAGCAGTACTTC.

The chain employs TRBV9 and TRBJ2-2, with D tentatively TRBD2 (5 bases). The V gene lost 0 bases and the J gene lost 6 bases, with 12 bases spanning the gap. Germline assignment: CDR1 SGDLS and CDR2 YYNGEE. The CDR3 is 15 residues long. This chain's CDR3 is CASSVDTAVPGELFF. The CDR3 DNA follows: TGTGCCAGCAGCGTAGATACAGCGGTGCCCGGGGAGCTGTTTTTT.

Here the CDR3 reads CATSAGGTSDETQYF. CDR3 coding DNA: TGTGCCACCAGTGCTGGGGGGACTAGCGACGAGACCCAGTACTTC. The V and J genes are TRBV24-1 and TRBJ2-5, with 10 bases fitting TRBD2. This CDR3 has 15 amino acids. The J segment lost 5 bases and the V segment lost 5 bases, leaving 7 bases of the junction unmatched. Per germline, CDR1 KGHDR and CDR2 SFDVKD.

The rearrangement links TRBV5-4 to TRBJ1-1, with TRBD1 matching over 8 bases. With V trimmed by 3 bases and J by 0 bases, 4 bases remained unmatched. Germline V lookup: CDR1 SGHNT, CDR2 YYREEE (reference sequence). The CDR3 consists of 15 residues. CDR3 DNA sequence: TGTGCCAGCAGCTCCTGGGACAGGCTGAACACTGAAGCTTTCTTT. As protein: CASSSWDRLNTEAFF.

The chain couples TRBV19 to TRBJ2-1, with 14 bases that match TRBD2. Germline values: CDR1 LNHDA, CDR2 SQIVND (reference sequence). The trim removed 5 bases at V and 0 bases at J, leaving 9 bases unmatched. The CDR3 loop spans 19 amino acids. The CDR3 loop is CASSLDGTSGGGSYNEQFF. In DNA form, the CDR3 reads TGTGCCAGTAGTCTCGACGGGACTAGCGGGGGAGGCTCCTACAATGAGCAGTTCTTC.

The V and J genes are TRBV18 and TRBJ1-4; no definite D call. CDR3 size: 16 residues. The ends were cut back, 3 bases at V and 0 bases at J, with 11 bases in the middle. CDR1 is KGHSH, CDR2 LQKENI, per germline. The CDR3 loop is CASSPFRPTTNEKLFF. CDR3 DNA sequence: TGTGCCAGCTCACCTTTCAGGCCAACAACTAATGAAAAACTGTTTTTT. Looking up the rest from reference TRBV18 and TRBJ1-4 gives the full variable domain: NAGVMQNPRHLVRRRGQEARLRCSPMKGHSHVYWYRQLPEEGLKFMVYLQKENIIDESGMPKERFSAEFPKEGPSILRIQQVVRGDSAAYFCASSPFRPTTNEKLFFGSGTQLSVL.

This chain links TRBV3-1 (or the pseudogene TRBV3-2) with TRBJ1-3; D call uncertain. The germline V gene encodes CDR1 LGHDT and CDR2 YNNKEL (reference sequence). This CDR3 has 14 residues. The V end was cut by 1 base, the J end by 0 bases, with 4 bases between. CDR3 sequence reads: CASSQGGSGNTIYF. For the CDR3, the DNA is TGTGCCAGCAGCCAAGGGGGCTCTGGAAACACCATATATTTT.

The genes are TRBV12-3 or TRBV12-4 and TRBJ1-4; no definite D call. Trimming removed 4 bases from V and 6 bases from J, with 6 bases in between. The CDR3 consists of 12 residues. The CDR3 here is CASSSGYEKLFF. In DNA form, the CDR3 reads TGTGCCAGCAGTTCGGGATATGAAAAACTGTTTTTT.

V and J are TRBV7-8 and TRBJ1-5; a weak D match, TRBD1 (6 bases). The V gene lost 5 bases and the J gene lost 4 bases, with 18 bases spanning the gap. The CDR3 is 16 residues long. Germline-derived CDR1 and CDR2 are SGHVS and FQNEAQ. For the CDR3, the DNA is TGTGCCAGCAGCCCCACCCAAACAGGGCCGAATCAGCCCCAGCATTTT. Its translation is CASSPTQTGPNQPQHF.

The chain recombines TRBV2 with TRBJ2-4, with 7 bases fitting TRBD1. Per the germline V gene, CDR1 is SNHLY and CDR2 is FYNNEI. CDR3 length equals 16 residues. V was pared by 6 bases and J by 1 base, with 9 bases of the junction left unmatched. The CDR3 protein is CASRTQGVGAKNIQYF. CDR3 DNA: TGTGCCAGCAGGACTCAGGGGGTCGGGGCCAAAAACATTCAGTACTTC.

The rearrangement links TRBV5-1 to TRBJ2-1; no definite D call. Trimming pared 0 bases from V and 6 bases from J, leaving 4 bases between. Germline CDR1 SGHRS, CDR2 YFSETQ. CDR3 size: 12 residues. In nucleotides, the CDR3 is TGCGCCAGCAGCTTGGAGCGCAATGAGCAGTTCTTC. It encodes CASSLERNEQFF.

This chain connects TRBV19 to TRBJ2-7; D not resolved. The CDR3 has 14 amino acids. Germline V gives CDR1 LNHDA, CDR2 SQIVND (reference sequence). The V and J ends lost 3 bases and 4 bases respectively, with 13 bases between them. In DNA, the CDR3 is TGTGCCAGTAGTATCAGGCTTAACGCTTACGAGCAGTACTTC. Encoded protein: CASSIRLNAYEQYF.

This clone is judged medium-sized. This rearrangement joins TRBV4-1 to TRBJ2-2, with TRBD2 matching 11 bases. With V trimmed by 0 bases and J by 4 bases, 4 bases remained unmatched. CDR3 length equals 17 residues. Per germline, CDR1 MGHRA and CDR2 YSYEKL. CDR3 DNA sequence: TGCGCCAGCAGCCAAGAGGCTAGCGGGGGGACCACCGGGGAGCTGTTTTTT. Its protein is CASSQEASGGTTGELFF.

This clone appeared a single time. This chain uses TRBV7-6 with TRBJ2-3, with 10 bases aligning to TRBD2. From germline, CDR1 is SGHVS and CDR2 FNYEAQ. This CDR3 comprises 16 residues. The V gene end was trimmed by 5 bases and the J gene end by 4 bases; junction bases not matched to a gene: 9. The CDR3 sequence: CASSPRSGGAADTQYF. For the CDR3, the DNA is TGTGCCAGCAGCCCCCGGAGCGGGGGGGCCGCAGATACGCAGTATTTT.

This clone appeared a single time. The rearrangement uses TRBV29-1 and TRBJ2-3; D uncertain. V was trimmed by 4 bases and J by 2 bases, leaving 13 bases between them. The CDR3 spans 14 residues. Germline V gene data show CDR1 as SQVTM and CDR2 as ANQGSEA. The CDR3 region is CSVGAGRDTDTQYF. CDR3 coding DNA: TGCAGCGTTGGGGCAGGACGAGACACAGATACGCAGTATTTT.

Here the CDR3 reads CASSLGRSNQPQHF. CDR3 DNA sequence: TGTGCCAGCAGCTTAGGGAGAAGCAATCAGCCCCAGCATTTT. The chain couples TRBV7-2 to TRBJ1-5; D is undetermined. V was cut by 1 base and J by 1 base, with 5 bases left in between. The germline gives CDR1 SGHTA, CDR2 FQGNSA. The CDR3 has 14 residues.

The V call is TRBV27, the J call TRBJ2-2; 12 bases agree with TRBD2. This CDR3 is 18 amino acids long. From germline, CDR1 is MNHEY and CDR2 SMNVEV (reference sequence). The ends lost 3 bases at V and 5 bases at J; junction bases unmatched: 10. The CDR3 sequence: CASSFGLAGGPRTGELFF. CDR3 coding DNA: TGTGCCAGCAGTTTTGGGCTAGCGGGGGGGCCACGGACCGGGGAGCTGTTTTTT.

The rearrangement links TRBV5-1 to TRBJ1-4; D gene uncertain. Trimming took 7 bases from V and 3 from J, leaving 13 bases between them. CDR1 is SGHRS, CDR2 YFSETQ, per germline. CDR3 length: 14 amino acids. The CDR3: CASGPGASNEKLFF. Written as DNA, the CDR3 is TGCGCCAGCGGCCCCGGCGCCTCTAATGAAAAACTGTTTTTT.

For the CDR3, the DNA is TGTGCCAGCTCAGTGACAGGGGTAGACAATCAGCCCCAGCATTTT. This encodes CASSVTGVDNQPQHF. The chain uses TRBV18 and TRBJ1-5; 8 positions agree with TRBD1. The J segment lost 3 bases and the V segment lost 5 bases, leaving 6 bases of the junction unmatched. The germline V gene encodes CDR1 KGHSH and CDR2 LQKENI. The CDR3 is 15 residues long.

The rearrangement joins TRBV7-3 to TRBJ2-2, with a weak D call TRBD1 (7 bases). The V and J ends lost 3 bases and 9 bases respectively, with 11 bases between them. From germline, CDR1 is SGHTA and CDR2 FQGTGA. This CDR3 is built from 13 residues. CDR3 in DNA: TGTGCCAGCAGCTTCCAGGGGGGTAGGGAGCTGTTTTTT. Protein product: CASSFQGGRELFF.

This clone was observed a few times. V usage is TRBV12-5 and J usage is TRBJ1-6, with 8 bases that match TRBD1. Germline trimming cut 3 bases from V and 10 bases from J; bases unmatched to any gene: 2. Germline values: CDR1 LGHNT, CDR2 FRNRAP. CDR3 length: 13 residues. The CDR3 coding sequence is TGTGCTAGTGGTTTAGACAGGGGCTCACCCCTCCACTTT. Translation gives CASGLDRGSPLHF.

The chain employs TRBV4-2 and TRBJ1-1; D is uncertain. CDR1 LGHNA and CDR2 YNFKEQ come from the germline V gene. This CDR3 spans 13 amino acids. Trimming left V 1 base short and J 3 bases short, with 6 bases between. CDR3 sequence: CASSQAIYTEAFF. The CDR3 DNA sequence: TGTGCCAGCAGCCAAGCCATTTACACTGAAGCTTTCTTT.

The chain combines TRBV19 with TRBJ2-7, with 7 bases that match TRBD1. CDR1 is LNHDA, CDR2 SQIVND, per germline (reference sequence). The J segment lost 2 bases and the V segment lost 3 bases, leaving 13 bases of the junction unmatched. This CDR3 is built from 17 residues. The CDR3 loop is CASSIVYSRTGPYEQYF. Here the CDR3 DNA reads TGTGCCAGTAGTATTGTGTATTCGAGGACAGGCCCCTACGAGCAGTACTTC. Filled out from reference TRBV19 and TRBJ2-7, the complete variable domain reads DGGITQSPKYLFRKEGQNVTLSCEQNLNHDAMYWYRQDPGQGLRLIYYSQIVNDFQKGDIAEGYSVSREKKESFPLTVTSAQKNPTAFYLCASSIVYSRTGPYEQYFGPGTRLTVT.